This T cell receptor (beta chain) was obtained from a study of blood T cells in healthy people across ages (dated by TCRdb to the mid-2010s). General notes on the study: In model experiments, template switching captured roughly one uniquely barcoded TCR beta cDNA molecule for every two T cells. Age-related changes in TCR beta repertoire diversity were measured in the study by deep sequencing normalized with unique cDNA molecular identifiers. Donors were grouped into four age groups: young (average about 15 years), middle-aged (39), aged (around 60) and long-lived (about 90). Donors of different ages were randomly distributed across sequencing lanes to avoid experimental bias. The study analyzed two additional independent replicas of 1 million unique cDNA reads from the same blood draw for two donors, one aged 18 to 29 and one aged 80 or older. Overall results and qualifications from the work: Conclusive comparison of naive and antigen-experienced compartments was prevented by the profiling of bulk unsorted PBMCs. Total diversity estimates from one million sequenced T cells were considered lower bounds and underestimates. The long-lived group showed more naive CD4+ T cells, fewer expanded clones and increased TCR diversity than the aged group, suggesting age selection. Because donor CMV infection status was unknown, age-related changes in expanded clonotypes were potentially confounded. Observed TCR beta diversity per million T cells fell roughly linearly with age, and a significant reduction was already apparent by age roughly 40. There was a strong correlation between observed TCR beta diversity and the percentage of naive T cells measured by flow cytometry.

To prepare the library, 5' RACE was applied. Reads for this sample came from an Illumina HiSeq 2500. A second PCR of roughly 6 to 11 cycles was run with a J-beta primer mix and a sample-barcoded 5' primer. A template-switch 5' adaptor carrying 12 random nucleotides introduced a unique molecular identifier onto each TCR beta cDNA molecule. Each sample yielded at least 2.5 million CDR3-containing paired-end reads. The Mint cDNA synthesis kit, primed by a TRBC-specific oligonucleotide, was used to synthesize first-strand cDNA from all RNA. All cDNA was treated with uracil-DNA glycosylase and then went through a first 18-cycle PCR with the universal primers M1SS and BC2_uni_R. The paper's processing steps were these. Normalization of each sample was performed by random selection of 1 million high-quality reads, each carrying a distinct molecular identifier. Reads with shared molecular identifiers were discarded instead of being binned into consensus sequences. CDR3 identification, clonotype clustering and error correction used MiTCR with a Q25 quality threshold and the strictest error-elimination algorithm. A nonparametric unseen species model using Euler transformation provided a lower-bound estimate of total TCR beta diversity. The public reads were reanalyzed by TCRdb: fastp trimming at Q25, MiXCR alignment, in-frame beta chains only. Merged by CDR3 protein, the rows form single entries marked with the most common genes and DNA. The V and J calls, along with clone size, are taken from TCRdb and not from the paper's own processing. The sample table contains approximately 810,000 distinct CDR3 sequences; only one count was recorded for around 30% of them. The top ten clones comprise 17% of the sample.

Many counts were recorded for this clonotype. Its cognate antigen has yet to be identified. It may be a read error: a sequence one base away is much more abundant. The donors were a few dozen Caucasian individuals from Russia, aged roughly 6 to 90 years, who were systemically healthy. Each donor gave ten milliliters of peripheral blood, collected into EDTA-treated Vacutainer tubes. Ficoll-Paque density-gradient centrifugation was used to isolate PBMCs, with at least 7 million per sample. Trizol reagent was used to extract total RNA from the PBMCs, yielding at least 5.5 micrograms per sample. For every donor, an aliquot of PBMCs went through flow cytometry to measure the percentages of naive CD45RAhigh/CD27high T cells. The CDR1 and CDR2 encoded by the germline V gene are SGHTA and FQGNSA. The CDR3 contains 15 residues, cysteine and phenylalanine counted. Only the CDR3 part of the read is kept: 45 bases, read in frame from the first base.

The sequence links TRBV7-2 to TRBJ2-1, and possibly TRBD2, on 5 matching bases. The assigned J gene may be wrong: the sequence end matches TRBJ2-7 better. This clonotype was sampled from a woman aged 80 or over in good health. The source material was blood. The sequenced DNA is TGTGCCAGCAGCTTGGAGGTTAGCTCCTACAATGAGCAGTACTTC. It translates as CASSLEVSSYNEQYF.